Presented here are 25 T cell receptor beta chains from one specimen sequenced in a study of response to subunit inactivated influenza vaccine. TCRdb itself ran the RT-PCR reads through MiXCR, one entry per CDR3 protein. Of about 160,000 distinct CDR3 sequences listed, roughly 10% are singletons. Specimen: non-naive T cells sorted from PBMCs, collected more than 35 days after vaccination. These receptors were collected from a man over 45 who received an inactivated influenza vaccine.

This clonotype has more than one count but fewer than ten. The V gene is TRBV20-1, the J gene TRBJ2-3, with TRBD2 matching over 7 bases. Per germline, CDR1 DFQATT and CDR2 SNEGSKA (reference sequence). This CDR3 is built from 16 residues. Losses at the gene ends were 0 bases for V and 0 bases for J; bases not matched to a gene: 6. CDR3 nucleotide sequence: TGCAGTGCTAGAGAGTGGGCGGGGGTCAGCACAGATACGCAGTATTTT. It specifies CSAREWAGVSTDTQYF.

CDR3 bases: TGCGCCAGCAGCCAAATAGCGGGGGGGGCACCAGATACGCAGTATTTT. This codes for CASSQIAGGAPDTQYF. The J gene is TRBJ2-3, the V gene TRBV4-3; TRBD2 matches at 11 bases. The CDR3 has 16 residues. Germline CDR1 and CDR2: LGHNA and YSLEER. Germline trimming cut 2 bases from V and 4 bases from J; bases unmatched to any gene: 5.

This clonotype showed up many times. V and J are TRBV5-6 and TRBJ2-5, with D possibly matching TRBD2 (5 bases). Germline V gene data show CDR1 as SGHDT and CDR2 as YYEEEE. The CDR3 length is 14 residues. V lost 0 bases, J lost 4 bases, and 10 bases lay in between. CDR3 bases: TGTGCCAGCAGCTTGGCCGGGAACGGAGAGACCCAGTACTTC. Its protein is CASSLAGNGETQYF.

The rearrangement uses TRBV7-2 and TRBJ2-7; the D gene is possibly TRBD1 (6 bases). The germline V gene encodes CDR1 SGHTA and CDR2 FQGNSA. V lost 5 bases and J 2 bases, leaving 16 bases between the germline ends. This CDR3 has 15 residues. The CDR3 reads CASSRLLGGTYEQYF. The DNA of the CDR3 is TGTGCCAGCAGCCGGCTATTAGGGGGAACCTACGAGCAGTACTTC.

V and J are TRBV4-1 and TRBJ2-3, with TRBD2 as a possible D gene (5 bases). Germline CDR1 and CDR2: MGHRA and YSYEKL. The CDR3 runs to 15 residues. Trimming left V 0 bases short and J 3 bases short, with 10 bases between. CDR3 residues: CASSQDTGLTDTQYF. CDR3 coding DNA: TGCGCCAGCAGCCAAGATACGGGATTAACAGATACGCAGTATTTT.

There are a few counts of this clonotype. The J gene is TRBJ1-6, the V gene TRBV7-2, with TRBD1 as a possible D gene (5 bases). Germline V CDR1 and CDR2: SGHTA, FQGNSA. Trimming left V 4 bases short and J 8 bases short, with 12 bases between. CDR3 length: 14 amino acids. The CDR3 DNA follows: TGTGCCAGCAGCTCTGACAGCTTTTATTCACCCCTCCACTTT. Its protein is CASSSDSFYSPLHF.

V and J are TRBV11-2 and TRBJ2-5; 15 positions agree with TRBD2. The CDR3 is 17 residues long. The germline V gene has CDR1 SGHAT and CDR2 FQNNGV. Trimming removed 3 bases from V and 4 bases from J; junction bases left unmatched: 6. The CDR3 nucleotides are TGTGCCAGCAGCTTCCGGACTAGCGGGGGGGCCGGAGAGACCCAGTACTTC. This sequence encodes CASSFRTSGGAGETQYF.

The sample holds a few counts of this clonotype. The CDR3 DNA reads as TGTGCCAGCAGCTTCTCTAGCGGGAGAAGCGAGCAGTACTTC. Its translation: CASSFSSGRSEQYF. This chain connects TRBV7-2 to TRBJ2-7, with TRBD2 identical over 10 bases. The CDR3 runs 14 residues. Germline-derived CDR1 and CDR2 are SGHTA and FQGNSA. V was pared by 3 bases and J by 6 bases, with 5 bases of the junction left unmatched.

This clonotype was seen only a few times. The chain uses TRBV9 and TRBJ2-2; 12 bases align to TRBD2. The germline gives CDR1 SGDLS, CDR2 YYNGEE. Trimming at V came to 0 bases and at J to 2 bases, leaving 5 bases not matched to a gene. CDR3 length equals 18 residues. The CDR3 DNA reads TGTGCCAGCAGCGTAGTTACTAGCGGGAGGCCTAACACCGGGGAGCTGTTTTTT. Translating it yields CASSVVTSGRPNTGELFF.

The chain carries TRBV7-2 and TRBJ2-7, with 8 bases lining up with TRBD2. This CDR3 contains 14 residues. The junction had 4 bases not matched to a gene; V was cut back by 5 bases and J by 1 base. Germline-derived CDR1 and CDR2 are SGHTA and FQGNSA. The CDR3 region has the DNA TGTGCCAGCAGCCGTCGCGGGGGGTCCTACGAGCAGTACTTC. As protein: CASSRRGGSYEQYF. Full variable domain (rest looked up from reference TRBV7-2 and TRBJ2-7): GAGVSQSPSNKVTEKGKDVELRCDPISGHTALYWYRQSLGQGLEFLIYFQGNSAPDKSGLPSDRFSAERTGGSVSTLTIQRTQQEDSAVYLCASSRRGGSYEQYFGPGTRLTVT.

This clonotype has a count of ten or more. The chain is built from TRBV4-1 and TRBJ2-2; 9 bases are a match to TRBD1. There are 18 residues in the CDR3. Per germline, CDR1 MGHRA and CDR2 YSYEKL. Trimming took 1 base from V and 5 from J; bases not matched to a gene: 11. DNA of the CDR3: TGCGCCAGCAGCCAAGGGATAGGGAGGACAGGGGCGACCGGGGAGCTGTTTTTT. Translating it yields CASSQGIGRTGATGELFF.

This clonotype has only a few counts. The chain links TRBV6-1 to TRBJ1-2; no clear D. Trimming removed 6 bases from V and 4 bases from J, with 18 bases in between. Germline V gene data show CDR1 as MNHNS and CDR2 as SASEGT. This CDR3 has 15 amino acids. The CDR3 reads CASRTDLWRSYGYTF. The DNA of the CDR3 is TGTGCCAGCAGGACTGACCTATGGAGAAGCTATGGCTACACCTTC.

Many counts were recorded for this clonotype. This chain joins TRBV12-3 or TRBV12-4 and TRBJ1-5; D is ambiguous. There are 15 residues in the CDR3. Trimming removed 4 bases from V and 1 base from J, with 11 bases in between. The CDR3 here is CASSSPTISNQPQHF. The CDR3 DNA is TGTGCCAGCAGTTCCCCGACAATCAGCAATCAGCCCCAGCATTTT.

In its sample, this clonotype was seen many times. J is TRBJ2-4 and V is TRBV20-1; D is unresolved. Germline assignment: CDR1 DFQATT and CDR2 SNEGSKA (reference sequence). The CDR3 extends over 14 amino acids. CDR3 nucleotides: TGCGGCACACGGTGGGGTAGGGCCAAAAACATTCAGTACTTC. Encoded protein: CGTRWGRAKNIQYF.

CDR3 sequence: CASNPGWQGDSYGYTF. The CDR3 DNA sequence: TGTGCCAGCAACCCGGGTTGGCAGGGCGACTCCTATGGCTACACCTTC. The chain recombines TRBV28 with TRBJ1-2; weak D call: TRBD1 (5 bases). Trimming shortened V by 7 bases and J by 4 bases, and 22 bases separated the two germline ends. Germline CDR1 is MDHEN and CDR2 is SYDVKM. The CDR3 is 16 amino acids.

This clonotype was seen only a few times. V usage is TRBV3-1 and J usage is TRBJ1-2; no clear D gene. V was shortened by 0 bases and J by 8 bases, with 10 bases between the two germline ends. This CDR3 region has 13 residues. Per germline, CDR1 LGHDT and CDR2 YNNKEL (reference sequence). The CDR3 spells CASSQEGVRGYTF. CDR3 in DNA: TGTGCCAGCAGCCAAGAAGGAGTAAGGGGCTACACCTTC. Supplemented by reference TRBV3-1 and TRBJ1-2, the full variable domain reads DTAVSQTPKYLVTQMGNDKSIKCEQNLGHDTMYWYKQDSKKFLKIMFSYNNKELIINETVPNRFSPKSPDKAHLNLHINSLELGDSAVYFCASSQEGVRGYTFGSGTRLTVV.

The table lists this clonotype with many counts. The V gene is TRBV7-9, the J gene TRBJ1-1, with D uncertain. The CDR3 is 13 amino acids. CDR1 and CDR2 from the germline V gene are SEHNR and FQNEAQ (reference sequence). The DNA of the CDR3 is TGTGCAGACCGAGTTGGGGTTAACACTGAAGCTTTCTTT. Protein product: CADRVGVNTEAFF.

This clonotype was picked up a small number of times. The chain links TRBV7-6 to TRBJ2-7; TRBD1 is a possible D gene (6 bases). There are 13 residues in the CDR3. V was shortened by 5 bases and J by 5 bases, with 13 bases between the two germline ends. Germline V gene data show CDR1 as SGHVS and CDR2 as FNYEAQ. The CDR3 region has the DNA TGTGCCAGCAGCGAAGGCAGGGGTCACGAGCAGTACTTC. Protein sequence: CASSEGRGHEQYF. The variable domain in full, with the rest retrieved from reference TRBV7-6 and TRBJ2-7, is GAGVSQSPRYKVTKRGQDVALRCDPISGHVSLYWYRQALGQGPEFLTYFNYEAQQDKSGLPNDRFSAERPEGSISTLTIQRTEQRDSAMYRCASSEGRGHEQYFGPGTRLTVT.

Only a few counts were recorded for this clonotype. This rearrangement joins TRBV29-1 to TRBJ2-3; no definite D call. This CDR3 is 11 amino acids long. Deletions cut 4 bases from V and 5 bases from J, with 7 bases between. CDR1 SQVTM and CDR2 ANQGSEA come from the germline V gene. The CDR3 bases are TGCAGCGTTGGTATACAAGATACGCAGTATTTT. Its protein is CSVGIQDTQYF.

The sample holds a few counts of this clonotype. The rearrangement joins TRBV18 to TRBJ1-1, with D possibly TRBD1 on 6 matching bases. CDR3 size: 15 residues. Deletions cut 6 bases from V and 1 base from J, with 15 bases between. Germline CDR1 and CDR2: KGHSH and LQKENI. The CDR3 DNA is TGTGCCAGCTCCGAGAGACAGGATCGGAACACTGAAGCTTTCTTT. It specifies CASSERQDRNTEAFF. The full variable domain, rest sourced from reference TRBV18 and TRBJ1-1, is NAGVMQNPRHLVRRRGQEARLRCSPMKGHSHVYWYRQLPEEGLKFMVYLQKENIIDESGMPKERFSAEFPKEGPSILRIQQVVRGDSAAYFCASSERQDRNTEAFFGQGTRLTVV.

This clonotype came up a few times. The rearrangement joins TRBV2 to TRBJ2-5, with TRBD1 as a possible D gene (5 bases). The germline gives CDR1 SNHLY, CDR2 FYNNEI. V lost 0 bases, J lost 4 bases, and 18 bases lay in between. The CDR3 extends over 17 amino acids. The CDR3 region has the DNA TGTGCCAGCAGTGAAGCGCTTCTAGGAACAGGCCCAGAGACCCAGTACTTC. Encoded protein: CASSEALLGTGPETQYF.

In its sample, this clonotype was seen a few times. The chain couples TRBV2 to TRBJ2-1; D possibly uses TRBD1 or TRBD2 (5 bases each). The germline V and J ends were trimmed by 5 bases and 11 bases, with 19 bases remaining between them. The CDR3 is 14 amino acids. Germline CDR1 SNHLY, CDR2 FYNNEI. In DNA, the CDR3 is TGTGCCAGCAGTTCATCGGGACGCCGAAACAAGCAGTTCTTC. It specifies CASSSSGRRNKQFF.

This clonotype has more than one count but fewer than ten. This chain uses TRBV12-3 or TRBV12-4 with TRBJ1-1; maybe TRBD1 (5 bases). Trimming removed 6 bases at V and 4 bases at J, with 9 bases between. This CDR3 comprises 12 residues. The CDR3 protein is CASRTEGTEAFF. CDR3 coding DNA: TGTGCCAGCAGGACAGAGGGCACTGAAGCTTTCTTT.

This clonotype was counted ten times or more. The gene calls are TRBV11-1 and TRBJ2-6; D remains ambiguous. This CDR3 has 19 residues. The germline gives CDR1 SGHAT, CDR2 FQDESV (reference sequence). Trimming stripped 0 bases from V and 3 bases from J, with 18 bases between. The chain's CDR3 is CASSLAVQVLRGGANVLTF. The CDR3 nucleotides are TGTGCCAGCAGCTTAGCCGTCCAGGTTCTTCGTGGTGGGGCCAACGTCCTGACTTTC.

This clonotype was counted between two and nine times. J is TRBJ1-2 and V is TRBV20-1, with TRBD1 matching over 8 bases. In germline, CDR1 is DFQATT, CDR2 SNEGSKA (reference sequence). The CDR3 extends over 15 amino acids. The V segment lost 3 bases and the J segment 8 bases; nucleotides outside the gene matches: 14. CDR3 in amino acids: CSASRFQGAGGGYTF. DNA for the CDR3: TGCAGTGCTAGTCGTTTCCAGGGGGCCGGAGGAGGCTACACCTTC.